The next 17 T cell receptor beta chains were all read from a single sample in a study of response to subunit inactivated influenza vaccine (dated by TCRdb to the late 2010s). To prepare the library, RT-PCR was applied. Sequencer: Illumina HiSeq 2500. TCRdb passed the public sequencing reads through fastp at Q25 and MiXCR, retaining productive beta sequences. Entries are consolidated by CDR3 protein sequence, retaining the most common genes and DNA. The sample table contains around 540,000 distinct CDR3 sequences; only one count was recorded for 12% of them. The top ten hold around 9.6% of the sample. The source material was PBMCs from blood, sampled on the day of vaccination. Receptor source: a man between 50 and 59 years old who received an inactivated influenza vaccine. Donor details come from another sample of the same person, matched by shared clones.

This clonotype was picked up many times. The J gene is TRBJ2-1, the V gene TRBV12-3 or TRBV12-4; TRBD2 agrees at 10 bases. This CDR3 spans 16 amino acids. The ends lost 5 bases at V and 8 bases at J; junction bases unmatched: 12. CDR3 coding DNA: TGTGCCAGCAGTCTATCCCTAGCGGGGGCCACGGATGAGCAGTTCTTC. This sequence encodes CASSLSLAGATDEQFF.

The chain has TRBV12-3 or TRBV12-4 and TRBJ2-2; D gene unclear. The V gene lost 6 bases and the J gene lost 7 bases, with 9 bases spanning the gap. The CDR3 runs to 12 residues. The CDR3 DNA is TGTGCCAGCAGGCCCGGAGTCGGGGAGCTGTTTTTT. Translation: CASRPGVGELFF.

This clonotype has just a few counts. The chain recombines TRBV19 with TRBJ2-5; the D gene is possibly TRBD2 (5 bases). CDR1 is LNHDA, CDR2 SQIVND, per germline (reference sequence). The CDR3 length is 14 residues. Trimming cost V 1 base and J 6 bases, with 12 bases left between them. For the CDR3, the DNA is TGTGCCAGTAGTATAGCCCCGACGGGGAAGACCCAGTACTTC. This sequence encodes CASSIAPTGKTQYF.

This rearrangement joins TRBV9 to TRBJ2-3; 8 bases match TRBD2. CDR1 and CDR2 (germline): SGDLS, YYNGEE. V lost 5 bases to trimming and J lost 4 bases; unmatched junction nucleotides: 18. The CDR3 contains 18 residues. In DNA, the CDR3 is TGTGCCAGCAGTCCTCCGTACCGGGAGGGTCCGGTAGCAGATACGCAGTATTTT. Residues: CASSPPYREGPVADTQYF.

There are a few counts of this clonotype. The CDR3 bases are TGTGCCAGCAGCTTAATGGGCGGATACAATGAGCAGTTCTTC. This codes for CASSLMGGYNEQFF. This chain links TRBV7-9 with TRBJ2-1; D gene unclear. Per germline, CDR1 SEHNR and CDR2 FQNEAQ (reference sequence). V dropped 2 bases and J dropped 4 bases, with 9 bases sitting between them. This CDR3 has 14 amino acids.

The V call is TRBV6-1, the J call TRBJ2-5; D might be TRBD2 (6 bases). The V and J ends lost 4 bases and 1 base respectively, with 13 bases between them. The CDR3 loop spans 15 amino acids. Germline V gives CDR1 MNHNS, CDR2 SASEGT. The CDR3 sequence is CASSAPRGLQETQYF. The CDR3 DNA is TGTGCCAGCAGTGCCCCGCGGGGCCTCCAAGAGACCCAGTACTTC.

The chain employs TRBV7-6 and TRBJ2-5; the D gene is possibly TRBD1 (5 bases). Germline V gene sequence: CDR1 SGHVS, CDR2 FNYEAQ. V lost 5 bases and J 5 bases, leaving 18 bases between the germline ends. This CDR3 region has 15 residues. CDR3 bases: TGTGCCAGCAGCCCACTGACTCAGGGCCGGGAGACCCAGTACTTC. It translates to CASSPLTQGRETQYF.

This clonotype turned up a few times. This rearrangement joins TRBV20-1 to TRBJ2-1; 9 nucleotides line up with TRBD1. V lost 2 bases to trimming and J lost 7 bases; unmatched junction nucleotides: 6. This CDR3 region has 14 residues. The germline V gene has CDR1 DFQATT and CDR2 SNEGSKA (reference sequence). The CDR3 sequence: CSARSGDRVNEQFF. Written as DNA, the CDR3 is TGCAGTGCTAGATCTGGGGACAGGGTAAATGAGCAGTTCTTC.

This chain joins TRBV5-1 and TRBJ2-5; no reliable D call. Germline V gene sequence: CDR1 SGHRS, CDR2 YFSETQ. This CDR3 has 14 residues. The V end was cut by 0 bases, the J end by 3 bases, with 9 bases between. CDR3 amino acids: CASSLVRGEETQYF. The CDR3, as DNA: TGCGCCAGCAGCTTGGTTCGAGGAGAAGAGACCCAGTACTTC.

The genes are TRBV25-1 and TRBJ2-1; D is unresolved. This CDR3 has 12 amino acids. CDR1 is MGHDK and CDR2 is SYGVNS in the germline V gene. Trimming shortened V by 4 bases and J by 8 bases, and 9 bases separated the two germline ends. CDR3 DNA sequence: TGTGCCAGCAGTGCCCATTGGGATGAGCAGTTCTTC. Translation: CASSAHWDEQFF.

This chain connects TRBV7-9 to TRBJ1-1; possibly TRBD1 for D (5 bases). CDR3 length: 14 amino acids. The V gene's germline CDR1 is SEHNR and CDR2 FQNEAQ (reference sequence). V lost 5 bases, J lost 6 bases, and 16 bases lay in between. The CDR3 bases are TGTGCCAGCAGCACACGGGGGGAGGCCGCTGAAGCTTTCTTT. Protein: CASSTRGEAAEAFF.

The CDR3 DNA follows: TGTGCCAGCAGTCCTACCCCACCCTCACCGGAGCAGTTCTTC. This sequence encodes CASSPTPPSPEQFF. The J gene is TRBJ2-1, the V gene TRBV12-3 or TRBV12-4; D call uncertain. The ends were cut back, 5 bases at V and 10 bases at J, with 18 bases in the middle. The CDR3 spans 14 residues.

A few counts support this clonotype. The genes are TRBV19 and TRBJ2-2; 7 bases are a match to TRBD1. J gave up 2 bases and V 7 bases, and 10 bases lay outside the gene matches. The CDR3 extends over 16 amino acids. Per germline, CDR1 LNHDA and CDR2 SQIVND (reference sequence). This CDR3 is CASKLIHRGNTGELFF. CDR3 DNA sequence: TGTGCCAGTAAACTAATCCACAGGGGCAACACCGGGGAGCTGTTTTTT.

V and J are TRBV27 and TRBJ2-1; perhaps TRBD2 as D (6 bases). V lost 11 bases and J lost 6, with 14 bases in between. Germline-derived CDR1 and CDR2 are MNHEY and SMNVEV (reference sequence). This CDR3 has 12 residues. DNA of the CDR3: TGTGCCGGAAGACTAGGTTTCAATGAGCAGTTCTTC. Translation gives CAGRLGFNEQFF.

This clonotype has more than one count but fewer than ten. CDR3 DNA: TGCGCCAGCAGCTTGGAGCTCCAGAGCTATGGCTACACCTTC. It yields the protein CASSLELQSYGYTF. This chain joins TRBV5-1 and TRBJ1-2; no clear D gene. With 0 bases removed from V and 4 bases from J, the gap between germline ends came to 10 bases. Germline CDR1 reads SGHRS; CDR2 reads YFSETQ. The CDR3 spans 14 residues. The full variable domain, its missing parts supplied by reference TRBV5-1 and TRBJ1-2, is KAGVTQTPRYLIKTRGQQVTLSCSPISGHRSVSWYQQTPGQGLQFLFEYFSETQRNKGNFPGRFSGRQFSNSRSEMNVSTLELGDSALYLCASSLELQSYGYTFGSGTRLTVV.

This clonotype was observed many times. This rearrangement joins TRBV7-2 to TRBJ2-5; D remains ambiguous. The CDR3 runs 11 residues. From germline, CDR1 is SGHTA and CDR2 FQGNSA. V was clipped by 4 bases and J by 5 bases, with 5 bases between them. In DNA form, the CDR3 reads TGTGCCAGCAGCTCGGTTGAGACCCAGTACTTC. It specifies CASSSVETQYF.

This clonotype was found a few times. The chain combines TRBV4-1 with TRBJ2-1; no clear D. Germline V CDR1 and CDR2: MGHRA, YSYEKL. This CDR3 is built from 13 residues. The V gene lost 4 bases and the J gene lost 12 bases, with 16 bases spanning the gap. CDR3 in amino acids: CASSPESNKGQFF. The CDR3 DNA follows: TGCGCCAGCAGCCCAGAATCAAACAAGGGGCAGTTCTTC.